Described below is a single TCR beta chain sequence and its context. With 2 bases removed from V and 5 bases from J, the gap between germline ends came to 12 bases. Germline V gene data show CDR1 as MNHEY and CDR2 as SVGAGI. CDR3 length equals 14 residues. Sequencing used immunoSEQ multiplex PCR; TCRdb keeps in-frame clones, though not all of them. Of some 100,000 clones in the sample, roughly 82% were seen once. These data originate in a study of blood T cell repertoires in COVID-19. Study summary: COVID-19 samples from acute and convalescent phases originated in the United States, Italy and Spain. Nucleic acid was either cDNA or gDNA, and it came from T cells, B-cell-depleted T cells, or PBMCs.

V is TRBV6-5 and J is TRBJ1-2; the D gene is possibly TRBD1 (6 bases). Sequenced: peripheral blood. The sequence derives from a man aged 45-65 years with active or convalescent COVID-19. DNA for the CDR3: TGTGCCAGCAGTTACGTGGGGGCAGGTTATGGCTACACCTTC. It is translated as CASSYVGAGYGYTF.